This T cell receptor (beta chain) was recorded in a study of Ad26.COV2.S vaccination and SARS-CoV-2 variants. For the study at large: Recipients of Ad26.COV2.S got it intramuscularly, once or twice 56 days apart.

Treatment specified: over 15 received Ad26.COV2.S at low or high dose, single or two shots; roughly five received placebo; per-sample allocation not given. Collection of samples fell on day 63 after the first vaccine or placebo injection. The assay was immunoSEQ multiplex PCR, and TCRdb's table has in-frame clones only and misses some. The sample has hundreds of thousands of clones, about 90% seen once. The CDR3 covers 15 residues. Per germline, CDR1 KGHDR and CDR2 SFDVKD. V shed 2 bases and J 5 bases; nucleotides not matched to a gene: 6. The sequence derives from a person aged 18-65 years who received the Ad26.COV2.S COVID-19 vaccine or a placebo. The chain combines TRBV24-1 with TRBJ2-5; the match to TRBD2 covers 8 bases. This sample comprised peripheral blood, obtained in a trial of Ad26.COV2.S vaccine versus placebo. CDR3 loop: CATSDSSTGGETQYF. Here the CDR3 DNA reads TGTGCCACCAGTGATTCCTCCACGGGAGGGGAGACCCAGTACTTC.